Listed below are T cell receptor beta chains from one sample, sequenced in a study of T cells in localized non-small cell lung cancer. Some clones are missing from TCRdb's copy, which holds only in-frame ones; the method was immunoSEQ multiplex PCR. The sample yields 20,000 to 25,000 clones, approximately 88% seen once. The sample here was peripheral blood, taken before any cancer treatment. The receptors stem from a man aged 40-75 years with stage I squamous cell lung carcinoma. The conserved cysteine and the conserved F or W are not part of the CDR3 here. Each record gives: V gene, J gene, CDR3 protein.

TRBV2,TRBJ2-3,AGLGGYGTDTQY
TRBV10-2,TRBJ2-7,ASSDGGSYEQY
TRBV21-1,TRBJ2-4,ASSKVNRY
TRBV7-3,TRBJ1-1,ASSINSGTDEAF
TRBV6-1,TRBJ2-7,ASRSSYEQY
TRBV6-6,TRBJ1-4,ASSYRGTGFNEKLF
TRBV4-3,TRBJ1-2,ASSQDRDRGNYGYT
TRBV19,TRBJ1-6,ASTDRGLSPLH
TRBV29-1,TRBJ2-1,SVEGTTYNEQF
TRBV7-9,TRBJ2-7,ASSYRTGADYEQY
TRBV5-6,TRBJ2-5,ASSFGTGLQETQY
TRBV2,TRBJ2-2,ASSRRDRALSPAGELF
TRBV7-9,TRBJ2-2,ASSPWRGDTGELF
TRBV5-6,TRBJ1-1,ASSGQTGTEAF
TRBV7-9,TRBJ1-1,ASSKDRAPPMNTEAF
TRBV30,TRBJ2-7,AWRPIGEGSFSSYEQY
TRBV6-5,TRBJ1-2,ASSPRQSGYGYT
TRBV11-2,TRBJ1-1,ASSPGWTTEAF
TRBV28,TRBJ1-1,ASSLRLGQGLDTEAF
TRBV4-2,TRBJ2-5,ASSLAGTGYEETQY
TRBV5-1,TRBJ2-2,ASSLDGLRGSGELF
TRBV27,TRBJ2-3,ASHRGEGDTQY
TRBV30,TRBJ1-2,AWSVLVQPF
TRBV7-6,TRBJ2-5,ASSLGGKGTQY
TRBV6-5,TRBJ2-7,ASSYDRQGSYEQY